This TCR beta chain comes out of a study of PD-1 blockade in classical Hodgkin lymphoma. Here immunoSEQ multiplex PCR was the method, and the copy in TCRdb shows in-frame clones only, minus some. The sample contains some 17,000 clones, roughly 65% of which appear only once. This CDR3 region has 13 residues. CDR1 is MNHNS and CDR2 is SASEGT in the germline V gene. V was clipped by 8 bases and J by 5 bases; unmatched bases: 6. Time point reported: cycle 4 day 1 (C4D1), after 6 weeks of nivolumab. All patients experienced relapse after autologous stem cell transplantation, and brentuximab vedotin exposure was variable. Thawed PBMCs yielded CD4+ T cells through magnetic negative selection. Study-level points and caveats: Compared with baseline, CD4+ but not CD8+ TCR diversity had risen significantly by C4D1.

This clone has a handful of counts. What it binds is not known. The source material was CD4+ T cells from blood, sampled before the fourth cycle of nivolumab. This receptor was obtained from a human donor with classical Hodgkin lymphoma. The chain links TRBV6-1 to TRBJ2-1; 7 nucleotides line up with TRBD1. The CDR3 bases are TGTGCCAGCTTCAGGACAGGCCACAATGAGCAGTTCTTC. As protein: CASFRTGHNEQFF.